The rows below give T cell receptor beta chains drawn from one sample of a study of regulatory T cells in long-lasting Graves disease. TCRdb re-called the multiplex PCR reads through MiXCR, storing one row per CDR3 protein. Of 250,000 or so distinct CDR3 sequences listed, approximately 18% are singletons. These data were likewise used in another study, on T cells in Graves' hyperthyroidism and ophthalmopathy.

Material: peripheral blood mononuclear cells (PBMCs), obtained at new diagnosis, from a patient treated with antithyroid drugs. The source of these receptors is a woman aged 25 to 39 with Graves disease. The conserved cysteine and the conserved F or W are not part of the CDR3 here. Fields, in order: J gene, V gene, CDR3 protein.

TRBJ1-5 | TRBV6-2/TRBV6-3 | ASSFRRDQPQH
TRBJ2-7 | TRBV5-1 | ASSPGQLLSEQY
TRBJ1-3 | TRBV3-1 | ASSQVRVSGNTIY
TRBJ2-4 | TRBV7-3 | ASSPGVAGGKNIQY
TRBJ2-1 | TRBV5-6 | ASSLGQGRNEQF
TRBJ2-1 | TRBV5-4 | ASSMGTDYEQF
TRBJ1-4 | TRBV15 | ATSRRVGGTNEKLF
TRBJ2-1 | TRBV12-5 | ASLRDRRNNEQF
TRBJ2-1 | TRBV7-2 | ASSLLYGRGSYNEQF
TRBJ1-1 | TRBV2 | ASLRGRGTEAF
TRBJ1-5 | TRBV20-1 | SARVKQGREEPQH
TRBJ2-5 | TRBV7-2 | ASSLDWTARGTQY
TRBJ1-5 | TRBV5-1 | VSSPGQGGQPQH
TRBJ1-4 | TRBV7-9 | ASSFGGLGTGNEKLF
TRBJ2-5 | TRBV11-3 | ASSLGQGFGETQY
TRBJ1-4 | TRBV9 | ASSVGRENLPVKLF
TRBJ2-5 | TRBV29-1 | SVRDRGHQETQY
TRBJ1-1 | TRBV5-1 | ASSLAFRQGVGTEAF
TRBJ2-7 | TRBV18 | ASSPPRDRGNYEQY
TRBJ1-1 | TRBV20-1 | SANSQMNTEAF
TRBJ1-3 | TRBV5-1 | ASSTSGTAGNTIY
TRBJ1-2 | TRBV6-1 | ASSDGPGYGYT
TRBJ2-1 | TRBV25-1 | ASSELAGTSYNEQF
TRBJ1-2 | TRBV18 | ASSPRDSSIYGYT
TRBJ1-5 | TRBV7-9 | ASSLEQPQH
TRBJ1-2 | TRBV5-6 | AIDIRDTSYGYT
TRBJ2-2 | TRBV27 | ASRSGGAFGELF
TRBJ1-1 | TRBV7-2 | ASRGQGAKTEAF
TRBJ2-1 | TRBV18 | ASYYPSSYNEQF
TRBJ2-1 | TRBV4-1 | ASSQDRGSDEQF
TRBJ1-1 | TRBV10-3 | AISRDDREAF
TRBJ1-2 | TRBV12-3/TRBV12-4 | ASSSGQGDGYT
TRBJ1-5 | TRBV12-3/TRBV12-4 | ASSDRVHSNQPQH
TRBJ2-7 | TRBV20-1 | SASQGNEQY
TRBJ2-5 | TRBV28 | ASSLPGDRGRETQY
TRBJ2-1 | TRBV7-9 | ASSLRRLADYNEQF
TRBJ1-2 | TRBV7-9 | ASSLGHRDALGYT
TRBJ2-5 | TRBV20-1 | SARRRKETQY
TRBJ1-4 | TRBV7-9 | ASSYRRQTNEKLF
TRBJ2-3 | TRBV5-8 | ASRGGRTGITDTQY
TRBJ2-3 | TRBV14 | ASSQEWGRGTDTQY
TRBJ1-4 | TRBV6-1 | ASSEGGKLL
TRBJ1-1 | TRBV20-1 | SAPDSNTEAF
TRBJ1-1 | TRBV5-6 | ASSGKPTGALNTEAF
TRBJ2-5 | TRBV6-2/TRBV6-3 | ASSYSLGTGQETQY
TRBJ2-5 | TRBV9 | ASSVATSGGPETQY
TRBJ1-3 | TRBV7-2 | ASSFLTLHSGNTIY
TRBJ2-3 | TRBV11-2 | ASSHSPASSTDTQY